The present T cell receptor beta chain was sequenced within a study of CD4 T cells in relation to SARS-CoV-2 and coronaviruses (dated by TCRdb to about 2021). Study-level background: In the ViraFEST assay, PBMCs were grown with antigen for 10 to 11 days, and TCR beta CDR3s were then sequenced to identify antigen-specific clonal expansions. Across all 12 patients in the convalescent cohort, the median age was roughly 38 years, with a range of about 20 to 75 years. At the level of individual TCR clonotypes, the study measured memory CD4+ T cell crossreactivity between SARS-CoV-2 spike protein and common cold coronavirus spike proteins. A different TCR-beta assay, based on Illumina, was used to sequence expansion assays from other donors in the study. Samples from a few pre-COVID donors and the naive versus memory experiments were sequenced with the Adaptive Biotechnologies TCR-sequencing kit; other data were Illumina-based. Shared crossreactive spike epitopes were mapped to their HLA restriction using patient-derived lymphoblastoid cell lines. The roughly 12 convalescent patients included 8 males and 4 females; two subjects were Hispanic.

DNA from CEF-cultured naive and memory CD4+ T cells underwent immunoSEQ TCR-beta sequencing at survey level. In the source study's methods: During preprocessing, nonproductive sequences were removed, along with CDR3s that did not begin with C, did not end with F or W, or were shorter than 7 amino acids. The MANAFEST web app was used to call antigen-specific clonotypes on the basis of expansion compared with the reference and with other culture wells. A clone was considered positive if significant expansion relative to the reference culture was observed in 2 of 3 replicate wells at an FDR below 0.05. Positive clones also required significant expansion versus all other tandem wells and an odds ratio above 5. Cultured and uncultured naive and memory CD4+ repertoires were searched for CDR3s previously identified as spike- and CEF-reactive. CDR3 homology was quantified as pairwise Levenshtein distance, calculated with the stringdist R package after three terminal residues were trimmed from each end. The source is immuneACCESS, and TCRdb retained only in-frame sequences with V and J called. Part of the clones is not carried over; for the studies checked, unresolved V genes explain less than half of this, and the remainder is unexplained. Clonal size and the V and J genes are those of that table, whereas D and trimming came from the DNA. Counted in this sample were about 40,000 clones; 70% to 85% of them appeared once. The ten largest account for about 20% of the sample.

Here is what the overall study found, with its caveats: Because no donor provided both pre-pandemic and post-infection samples, tracing the source of pre-existing responses was limited. Significantly weaker SARS-CoV-2-driven expansion was shown by crossreactive clones than by monoreactive clones, consistent with antigenic imprinting. Small numbers of patients and of tested TCRs limited the study. Crossreactivity analysis centred on spike protein, so crossreactivity against other viral proteins was not assessed. In around three fifths of donors, memory CD4+ clonotypes turned up that crossrecognized SARS-CoV-2 and at least one common cold coronavirus spike. Sequencing naive versus memory cells indicated that the assay picks up memory recall responses, not primary responses primed during culture.

As to this clone: Its antigen is unknown. Per-nucleotide qualities are absent, and no much larger clonotype sits a single base away.

Naive and memory CD4+ T cells were separated from cryopreserved PBMCs by CD4 enrichment followed by EasySep naive CD4+ T cell enrichment. For roughly ten days, more than 85,000 sorted naive or memory CD4+ T cells were cultured together with CEF peptides and T cell-depleted PBMCs at a 1:1 ratio. In general, every peptide culture condition was set up in three replicate wells. Ficoll-Paque PLUS gradient centrifugation was used to isolate PBMCs from leukapheresis product or whole blood. The PBMCs went either fresh into the expansion assay or into cryopreservation at -140 degrees C. The QIAamp Micro DNA Kit was used to extract genomic DNA from the CD4+ T cells. In the germline V gene, CDR1 corresponds to SGDLS and CDR2 to YYNGEE. From its cysteine to its phenylalanine, the CDR3 spans 17 amino acids. The CDR3 DNA has 51 bases and is translated from base 1. V is pared back by 0 bases and J by 0 bases, with 13 bases lying between the germline termini.

The source material was memory CD4+ T cells from PBMCs, cultured in vitro. The cell subset or site label on this specimen signifies: memory (non-naive) CD4+ T cells. The sequence joins TRBV9 to TRBJ2-1, with a tentative D gene TRBD2 over 5 matching bases. The clonotype was recovered from an adult with COVID-19. The DNA sequence is TGTGCCAGCAGCGTAGAACCGACTACTAGCTCCTACAATGAGCAGTTCTTC. This is translated as CASSVEPTTSSYNEQFF.